These T cell receptor beta chains were read from a single sample in a study of T cell clonotyping in hematopoietic cell transplantation. Sequencing used immunoSEQ multiplex PCR; TCRdb keeps in-frame clones, though not all of them. The sample has more than 8,000 clones, roughly 84% seen once; the top ten hold 25% to 30%. This specimen was peripheral blood mononuclear cells, taken before stem cell transplant. These receptors all stem from a woman aged 55-70 years with acute myeloid leukemia. Some clones in this sample may be carry-over from other donors' samples. Each CDR3 is given with its conserved first and last residue. The D gene is left open where the match is weak. Clone size appears in some rows only: once, few, many, or a class for an expanded clone.

V gene	D gene	clone size	J gene	CDR3 DNA	CDR3 protein
TRBV10-1	.	.	TRBJ2-2	TGCGCCAGCAGTGTGGATCGGGGGCCGACCGGGGAGCTGTTTTTT	CASSVDRGPTGELFF
TRBV11-3	.	.	TRBJ2-1	TGTGCCAGCAGCTTAGGGTCGACTAACCATGACGATGAGCAGTTCTTC	CASSLGSTNHDDEQFF
TRBV6-5	.	.	TRBJ2-5	TGTGCCAGCACCGCGTTGGGAGAGACCCAGTACTTC	CASTALGETQYF
TRBV2	TRBD2	.	TRBJ2-1	TGTGCCAGCAGTGAAGGAGATTTACGGGGGGTGAATGAGCAGTTCTTC	CASSEGDLRGVNEQFF
TRBV6-5	TRBD1	.	TRBJ1-5	TGTGCCAGCAGTTTGGGACAGGGGGGCAATCAGCCCCAGCATTTT	CASSLGQGGNQPQHF
TRBV28	.	.	TRBJ2-7	TGTGCCAGCAGTTTCATCACGTTTCGGGATGGTCCCTACGAGCAGTACTTC	CASSFITFRDGPYEQYF
TRBV6-5	.	.	TRBJ1-1	TGTGCCAGCAGACCAATGGAGGGTAAAGCTTTCTTT	CASRPMEGKAFF
TRBV19	.	.	TRBJ2-6	TGTGCCAGTAGTACGCAGGGTGCCGGGGCCAACGTCCTGACTTTC	CASSTQGAGANVLTF
TRBV28	TRBD1	medium-sized	TRBJ2-7	TGTGCCAGCAGTTTCGTGCAGGGGGCTTACGAGCAGTACTTC	CASSFVQGAYEQYF
TRBV7-9	.	.	TRBJ1-2	TGTGCCAGCAGCTTCCCGCGAACCAGTATTGGCTACACCTTC	CASSFPRTSIGYTF